A single sample gave rise to the 24 T cell receptor beta chains below, sequenced in a study of CXCR3-negative and CXCR3-positive naive CD8 T cells. Via 5' RACE with UMI labels, TRB cDNA libraries were prepared. TCRdb reprocessed the 5' RACE reads; each CDR3 protein has one entry and no DNA is given. Seen in this sample are around 57,000 distinct CDR3 sequences; the ten most common clones hold 23%. Sequenced sample: memory CD8+ T cells from blood. The receptors come from a human donor in good health. Some clones in this sample may be carry-over from other donors' samples.

The chain links TRBV7-9 to TRBJ1-1. The CDR3 runs 14 residues. Germline values: CDR1 SEHNR, CDR2 FQNEAQ (reference sequence). The CDR3 here is CASSFGEDLAEAFF.

The V gene is TRBV12-3 or TRBV12-4, the J gene TRBJ2-7; without DNA, the TCRdb call of TRBD1 cannot be checked. This CDR3 has 15 residues. CDR3 region: CASRLDREADYEQYF.

The gene calls are TRBV10-3 and TRBJ2-7; TCRdb's assignment of TRBD1 cannot be checked, as there is no DNA. The CDR3 loop spans 14 amino acids. From germline, CDR1 is ENHRY and CDR2 SYGVKD. This CDR3 reads CASPRQGTSYEQYF.

The chain is built from TRBV6-2 or TRBV6-3 and TRBJ2-7; TCRdb designates TRBD1, a call that cannot be tested without DNA. The CDR3 spans 12 residues. The germline gives CDR1 MNHEY, CDR2 SVGEGT. The CDR3 sequence: CASSVDSYEQYF.

The chain recombines TRBV7-2 with TRBJ1-3. The V gene's germline CDR1 is SGHTA and CDR2 FQGNSA. The CDR3 runs 15 residues. The CDR3 sequence: CAISGGLYARNTIYF.

The CDR3 loop reads CSVLGEGDASNTEAFF. The chain carries TRBV29-1 and TRBJ1-1; TCRdb lists TRBD1, though no DNA is available to test this call. The germline V gene encodes CDR1 SQVTM and CDR2 ANQGSEA. There are 16 residues in the CDR3.

V gene TRBV15 combines with J gene TRBJ2-1; TCRdb selects TRBD1, and the lack of DNA leaves this call unchecked. Germline loops: CDR1 LNHNV, CDR2 YYDKDF (reference sequence). The CDR3 spans 15 residues. The CDR3 region is CATSVGTISYNEQFF. Supplemented by reference TRBV15 and TRBJ2-1, the full variable domain reads DAMVIQNPRYQVTQFGKPVTLSCSQTLNHNVMYWYQQKSSQAPKLLFHYYDKDFNNEADTPDNFQSRRPNTSFCFLDIRSPGLGDTAMYLCATSVGTISYNEQFFGPGTRLTVL.

The chain links TRBV6-2 or TRBV6-3 to TRBJ1-1; without DNA, the TCRdb call of TRBD1 cannot be checked. Germline lookup yields CDR1 MNHEY and CDR2 SVGEGT. This CDR3 contains 12 residues. The CDR3 here is CASTAGYTEAFF.

This rearrangement joins TRBV27 to TRBJ1-2. The CDR3 extends over 15 amino acids. From germline, CDR1 is MNHEY and CDR2 SMNVEV (reference sequence). This CDR3 is CASSLSPAGNYGYTF.

V gene TRBV7-3 combines with J gene TRBJ1-5. CDR1 is SGHTA and CDR2 is FQGTGA in the germline V gene. This CDR3 has 16 residues. The CDR3 spells CASSPDKGGSNQPQHF.

The chain uses TRBV2 and TRBJ2-1; TCRdb lists TRBD2, though no DNA is available to test this call. Germline V gives CDR1 SNHLY, CDR2 FYNNEI. The CDR3 totals 14 residues. CDR3 residues: CASSEAGLVYEQFF.

This sequence joins TRBV20-1 and TRBJ2-1; without DNA, the TCRdb call of TRBD1 cannot be checked. The CDR3 has 14 amino acids. CDR1 is DFQATT, CDR2 SNEGSKA, per germline (reference sequence). The CDR3 is CSARGPGTYNEQFF.

The rearrangement links TRBV13 to TRBJ2-7; TCRdb returns TRBD2, unconfirmable since there is no DNA. This CDR3 is built from 14 residues. The germline CDR1 and CDR2 sequences are PRHDT and FYEKMQ (reference sequence). The CDR3 loop is CASSFRQAPWEQYF. The variable domain in full, with the rest retrieved from reference TRBV13 and TRBJ2-7, is AAGVIQSPRHLIKEKRETATLKCYPIPRHDTVYWYQQGPGQDPQFLISFYEKMQSDKGSIPDRFSAQQFSDYHSELNMSSLELGDSALYFCASSFRQAPWEQYFGPGTRLTVT.

The rearrangement uses TRBV6-5 and TRBJ1-1; the D call from TCRdb, TRBD1, cannot be confirmed without DNA. Germline lookup yields CDR1 MNHEY and CDR2 SVGAGI. CDR3 size: 17 residues. The CDR3 spells CASSLTGVWETNAEAFF.

The CDR3 loop reads CSVVALLGNEQFF. The V gene is TRBV29-1, the J gene TRBJ2-1; absent DNA, TCRdb's TRBD2 call cannot be checked. CDR1 and CDR2 (germline): SQVTM, ANQGSEA. The CDR3 is 13 amino acids.

The chain employs TRBV29-1 and TRBJ2-1; with no DNA, the TCRdb D assignment of TRBD2 cannot be verified. Germline V gives CDR1 SQVTM, CDR2 ANQGSEA. CDR3 length equals 13 residues. CDR3 protein: CSVNIAGVYEQFF.

V and J are TRBV5-5 and TRBJ2-1; TCRdb reports TRBD2, a call that lacks DNA to check it against. The germline V gene encodes CDR1 SGHKS and CDR2 YYEKEE (reference sequence). The CDR3 spans 12 residues. The CDR3 loop is CASYGLANEQFF.

This sequence joins TRBV11-2 and TRBJ2-1. This CDR3 is 13 amino acids long. Germline CDR1 is SGHAT and CDR2 is FQNNGV. The CDR3 spells CASSLARGNEQFF.

CDR3 protein: CSVEQMGSEQYF. The V call is TRBV29-1, the J call TRBJ2-7; TCRdb gives TRBD2 as the D gene, but with no DNA this cannot be confirmed. CDR3 size: 12 residues. Germline loops: CDR1 SQVTM, CDR2 ANQGSEA.

The rearrangement links TRBV27 to TRBJ1-5; TCRdb picks TRBD1, but there is no DNA to check that call. The CDR3 length is 15 residues. Germline V gene lookup returns CDR1 MNHEY and CDR2 SMNVEV (reference sequence). The chain's CDR3 is CASSLGDGFNQPQHF.

The rearrangement uses TRBV4-2 and TRBJ1-2. CDR3 length: 15 amino acids. Germline CDR1 is LGHNA and CDR2 is YNFKEQ. CDR3: CASSQVYPNPYGYTF.

The chain has TRBV7-3 and TRBJ2-1; TCRdb picks TRBD1, but there is no DNA to check that call. CDR1 SGHTA and CDR2 FQGTGA come from the germline V gene. This CDR3 is 15 amino acids long. The CDR3: CASSTSASSYNEQFF.

V usage is TRBV7-9 and J usage is TRBJ2-4; the D gene TCRdb calls, TRBD2, cannot be checked with no DNA. The CDR3 extends over 16 amino acids. Per the germline V gene, CDR1 is SEHNR and CDR2 is FQNEAQ (reference sequence). The chain's CDR3 is CASSLPGTREEGIQYF.

This chain uses TRBV28 with TRBJ2-7; TCRdb selects TRBD2, and the lack of DNA leaves this call unchecked. CDR1 and CDR2 (germline): MDHEN, SYDVKM. There are 13 residues in the CDR3. The CDR3 loop is CASSLRAGYEQYF.